This T cell receptor (beta chain) was sequenced in a study of beta chain features in type 1 diabetes. Study-wide context: All samples together contributed about 100,000,000 sorted cells for examination.

The V end was cut by 5 bases, the J end by 6 bases, with 14 bases between. Germline CDR1 and CDR2: SGHNT and YYREEE (reference sequence). This CDR3 region has 14 residues. Every isolated RNA sample was fully reverse transcribed, so sequencing captured expressed TCRB transcripts. The method was immunoSEQ multiplex PCR; TCRdb's version includes in-frame clones alone and lacks a portion of them. The data contain 200,000 to 300,000 clones, less than 15% of them singletons. There are a few counts of this clone. This clonotype was sampled from a woman aged 40 to 50 in good health. Sequenced: naive CD4+ T cells from blood. The chain couples TRBV5-4 to TRBJ2-2, with D possibly matching TRBD2 (6 bases). In DNA form, the CDR3 reads TGTGCCAGCAGACCCGGGGGACGTCCCGGGGAGCTGTTTTTT. This codes for CASRPGGRPGELFF.